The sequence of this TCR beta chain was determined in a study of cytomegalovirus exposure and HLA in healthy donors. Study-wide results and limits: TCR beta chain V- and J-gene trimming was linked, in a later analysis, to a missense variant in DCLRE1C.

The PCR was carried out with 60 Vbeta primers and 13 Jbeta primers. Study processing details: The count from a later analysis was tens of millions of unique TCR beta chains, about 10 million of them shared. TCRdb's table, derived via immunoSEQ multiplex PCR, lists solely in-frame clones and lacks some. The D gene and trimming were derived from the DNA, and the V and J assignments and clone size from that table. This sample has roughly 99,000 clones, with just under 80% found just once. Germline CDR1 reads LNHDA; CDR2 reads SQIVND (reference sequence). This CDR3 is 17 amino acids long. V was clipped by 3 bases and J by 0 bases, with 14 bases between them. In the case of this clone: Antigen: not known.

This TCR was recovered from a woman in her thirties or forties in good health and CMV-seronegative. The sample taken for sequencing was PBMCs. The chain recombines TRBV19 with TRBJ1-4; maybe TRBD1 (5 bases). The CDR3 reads CASSIGAYTATNEKLFF. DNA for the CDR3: TGTGCCAGTAGTATTGGGGCATACACGGCAACTAATGAAAAACTGTTTTTT.